The clone carrying this T cell receptor beta chain showed up just a few times. Germline V gives CDR1 SGDLS, CDR2 YYNGEE. The CDR3 is made up of 16 amino acids. The ends lost 4 bases at V and 7 bases at J; junction bases unmatched: 13. Generated by immunoSEQ multiplex PCR, the TCRdb table keeps only in-frame clones and is missing some. The table lists 85,000 to 120,000 clones, 70% to 80% of them singletons. This entry comes from a study of blood T cell repertoires in COVID-19. Study-level background: Sites in the United States, Italy and Spain provided acute and convalescent COVID-19 samples.

Followed over time, Seattle patients had been enrolled while infection was active. The source material was peripheral blood. The V call is TRBV9, the J call TRBJ2-2, with 7 bases lining up with TRBD1. The clonotype originates from an elderly man with COVID-19, enrolled during active disease. The CDR3 loop is CASSQARAGGVGELFF. CDR3 coding DNA: TGTGCCAGCAGCCAAGCAAGGGCAGGGGGAGTCGGGGAGCTGTTTTTT.